This T cell receptor (beta chain) is drawn from a study of vaccination and CD4 T cells after COVID-19. Noted treatment: approximately nine-day PBMC culture with coronavirus spike peptide pools or control peptides (ViraFEST assay). The unexposed donor gave CD4+ T cells before the COVID-19 pandemic (2011-2018). The authors cultured approximately 2.1 million PBMCs per well with roughly 10 IU/ml IL-2 and about 10 ug/ml peptide pools. Cultured CD4+ T cells had their DNA profiled by the Oncomine TCR Beta short-read assay. Genomic DNA from cultured CD4+ T cells was extracted. MiXCR was run by TCRdb on the PCR reads, yielding one entry per CDR3 protein. Of thousands of distinct CDR3 sequences in the sample, roughly 31% were seen once. This clonotype was counted between two and nine times. Antigen specificity is unknown. The sequencing input was CD4+ T cells from blood, cultured in vitro. The TCR was taken from a human donor in good health.

The CDR3 is CSAFGTGGGEKLFF. DNA for the CDR3: TGCAGTGCCTTCGGGACAGGTGGGGGTGAAAAACTGTTTTTT. The chain combines TRBV20-1 with TRBJ1-4, with TRBD1 matching 8 bases. The CDR3 is 14 residues long. J was trimmed by 7 bases and V by 6 bases; bases with no gene match: 10. Germline CDR1 and CDR2: DFQATT and SNEGSKA (reference sequence).